This T cell receptor beta chain was documented in a study of T cell changes during pregnancy in multiple sclerosis (dated by TCRdb to between 2018 and 2020). The study in broad terms: The study examined how the T cell repertoire changed over the course of pregnancy in women with multiple sclerosis.

Preparation of the library involved the immunoSEQ multiplex PCR assay. In TCRdb, the immuneACCESS table is reduced to in-frame sequences with V and J assigned. These tables do not hold every clone; where another copy was compared, an unresolved V gene accounts for under half, and the others remain unexplained. In this sample the table shows 18,000 or so clones, more than 75% of which occur a single time. The biggest ten clones account for roughly 14% of the sample. As to this clone: Its recognized antigen is unknown. No base quality information exists; no much larger clone differs at one position.

The CDR3 has 16 amino acids, counting the end cysteine and phenylalanine. The CDR3 DNA has 48 bases and is translated from base 1. Trimming leaves V shorter by 1 base and J shorter by 5 bases, with the junction holding 6 bases beyond the gene matches. The germline V gene supplies CDR1 LGHNA and CDR2 YNFKEQ. The starting material was CD8+ T cells from peripheral blood mononuclear cells, obtained in the third trimester of pregnancy. Rearrangement joined TRBV4-2 to TRBJ2-2, with 8 central nucleotides matching TRBD2. The source is a female donor in good health, enrolled as a control in a pregnancy study. For the CDR3, the sequence is CASSQVETGGTGELFF. The DNA sequence reads TGTGCCAGCAGCCAAGTTGAAACGGGAGGGACCGGGGAGCTGTTTTTT.